This passage covers 18 T cell receptor beta chains from one sample sequenced in a study of OX40 agonist ivuxolimab in advanced cancers. Libraries were prepared by immunoSEQ multiplex PCR; TCRdb keeps only in-frame clonotypes and omits some of them. Of about 61,000 clones listed, roughly 90% are singletons. Sequenced material: CD4+ or CD8+ T cells sorted from blood, taken in a trial of the OX40 agonist ivuxolimab. The source of these receptors is an adult with an advanced solid tumor such as melanoma, head and neck, liver or kidney cancer.

CDR3 protein: CASSEFGQVNTEAFF. The DNA for the CDR3 is TGTGCCAGCAGTGAATTTGGACAAGTGAACACTGAAGCTTTCTTT. This chain links TRBV2 with TRBJ1-1; perhaps TRBD1 as D (5 bases). Trimming took off 2 bases at V and 0 bases at J, with 10 bases between the two ends. This CDR3 has 15 residues. CDR1 and CDR2 from the germline V gene are SNHLY and FYNNEI. Using reference TRBV2 and TRBJ1-1 for the parts outside the CDR3, the full variable domain is EPEVTQTPSHQVTQMGQEVILRCVPISNHLYFYWYRQILGQKVEFLVSFYNNEISEKSEIFDDQFSVERPDGSNFTLKIRSTKLEDSAMYFCASSEFGQVNTEAFFGQGTRLTVV.

This sequence joins TRBV7-2 and TRBJ2-3, with D unclear. The V end was cut by 5 bases, the J end by 0 bases, with 6 bases between. Germline CDR1 SGHTA, CDR2 FQGNSA. The length of the CDR3 is 13 residues. Here the CDR3 DNA reads TGTGCCAGCAGCGCGTCTAGCACAGATACGCAGTATTTT. Its translation: CASSASSTDTQYF. The variable domain in full, completed from reference TRBV7-2 and TRBJ2-3, reads GAGVSQSPSNKVTEKGKDVELRCDPISGHTALYWYRQSLGQGLEFLIYFQGNSAPDKSGLPSDRFSAERTGGSVSTLTIQRTQQEDSAVYLCASSASSTDTQYFGPGTRLTVL.

This rearrangement joins TRBV15 to TRBJ2-5; D is perhaps TRBD1 (6 bases). V was shortened by 5 bases and J by 6 bases, with 16 bases between the two germline ends. The CDR3 runs 14 residues. Germline lookup yields CDR1 LNHNV and CDR2 YYDKDF (reference sequence). The DNA of the CDR3 is TGTGCCACCAGCGGACTCATAGGGGGAAAGACCCAGTACTTC. This sequence encodes CATSGLIGGKTQYF.

CDR3: CARSFRDRAIYSNQPQHF. In DNA form, the CDR3 reads TGTGCCAGAAGCTTTCGGGACAGGGCTATCTATAGCAATCAGCCCCAGCATTTT. The V gene is TRBV5-3, the J gene TRBJ1-5; 9 positions agree with TRBD1. TRBV5-3 qualifies as an ORF whose function is uncertain. The length of the CDR3 is 18 residues. The ends lost 2 bases at V and 0 bases at J; junction bases unmatched: 9.

About this clone itself: This sample includes further DNA sequences coding for the same CDR3. The chain joins TRBV20-1 to TRBJ1-2, with TRBD1 matching 7 bases. The CDR3 spans 9 residues. The V gene end was trimmed by 8 bases and the J gene end by 11 bases; junction bases not matched to a gene: 5. Germline loops: CDR1 DFQATT, CDR2 SNEGSKA (reference sequence). The CDR3 DNA is TGCAGTTCGCCAGGGGGATACACCTTC. It is translated as CSSPGGYTF.

This chain joins TRBV15 and TRBJ2-7, with D possibly called TRBD1 or TRBD2 (5 bases each). This CDR3 is built from 15 residues. Germline V lookup: CDR1 LNHNV, CDR2 YYDKDF (reference sequence). The V and J ends lost 0 bases and 4 bases respectively, with 13 bases between them. DNA for the CDR3: TGTGCCACCAGCAGAGATTACCGGGACCAGTACGAGCAGTACTTC. Translation: CATSRDYRDQYEQYF.

The genes are TRBV11-3 and TRBJ1-1; tentative D call: TRBD1 (5 bases). Trimming shortened V by 4 bases and J by 5 bases, and 8 bases separated the two germline ends. CDR3 length: 12 residues. From germline, CDR1 is SGHNT and CDR2 YENEEA. The DNA for the CDR3 is TGTGCCAGCAGCTCCGGGGGGACTGAAGCTTTCTTT. It encodes CASSSGGTEAFF. Using reference TRBV11-3 and TRBJ1-1 for the parts outside the CDR3, the full variable domain is EAGVVQSPRYKIIEKKQPVAFWCNPISGHNTLYWYLQNLGQGPELLIRYENEEAVDDSQLPKDRFSAERLKGVDSTLKIQPAELGDSAVYLCASSSGGTEAFFGQGTRLTVV.

The chain has TRBV4-2 and TRBJ2-4; no clear D. CDR1 is LGHNA and CDR2 is YNFKEQ in the germline V gene. The CDR3 has 15 amino acids. Trimming removed 4 bases at V and 4 bases at J, with 14 bases between. The DNA for the CDR3 is TGTGCCAGCAGCCTTGAAGTTCCACCAAAAAACATTCAGTACTTC. It specifies CASSLEVPPKNIQYF.

V and J are TRBV15 and TRBJ1-2; D might be TRBD1 (5 bases). Germline lookup yields CDR1 LNHNV and CDR2 YYDKDF (reference sequence). There are 12 residues in the CDR3. V lost 5 bases and J lost 4, with 8 bases in between. DNA for the CDR3: TGTGCCACCAGCCAAGACAGCTATGGCTACACCTTC. It yields the protein CATSQDSYGYTF.

The J gene is TRBJ1-5, the V gene TRBV25-1, with 7 bases fitting TRBD1. CDR3 length: 15 amino acids. Per germline, CDR1 MGHDK and CDR2 SYGVNS. Trimming removed 5 bases from V and 2 bases from J; junction bases left unmatched: 6. CDR3 amino acids: CASSPGGMGNQPQHF. CDR3 DNA sequence: TGTGCCAGCAGTCCAGGGGGAATGGGCAATCAGCCCCAGCATTTT.

This clone was seen only once. The chain is built from TRBV2 and TRBJ1-1; the D gene is possibly TRBD1 (6 bases). The germline V gene encodes CDR1 SNHLY and CDR2 FYNNEI. The CDR3 covers 15 residues. V dropped 8 bases and J dropped 3 bases, with 19 bases sitting between them. CDR3 nucleotide sequence: TGTGCCAGCCAGCCCTGGACAGCCCGGGACACTGAAGCTTTCTTT. Protein sequence: CASQPWTARDTEAFF.

The chain uses TRBV11-3 and TRBJ2-3; no definite D call. CDR1 is SGHNT, CDR2 YENEEA, per germline. The CDR3 has 13 residues. The V end lost 5 bases, the J end lost 4 bases, and 10 bases lay between the germline ends. The CDR3, as DNA: TGTGCCAGCAGCCCCCCCTCTTCAGATACGCAGTATTTT. This translates into CASSPPSSDTQYF.

The V call is TRBV4-3, the J call TRBJ2-1; no clear D gene. Deletions cut 3 bases from V and 6 bases from J, with 6 bases between. Per the germline V gene, CDR1 is LGHNA and CDR2 is YSLEER. The CDR3 extends over 12 amino acids. CDR3 DNA sequence: TGCGCCAGCAGCCAGTATCCCAATGAGCAGTTCTTC. It codes for CASSQYPNEQFF.

This clone was seen a single time. The chain uses TRBV13 and TRBJ2-3; TRBD1 matches at 7 bases. Trimming at V came to 3 bases and at J to 6 bases, leaving 6 bases not matched to a gene. The length of the CDR3 is 14 residues. Germline V CDR1 and CDR2: PRHDT, FYEKMQ (reference sequence). In DNA form, the CDR3 reads TGTGCCAGCAGCTTCCAACAGGGGATGGATACGCAGTATTTT. Encoded protein: CASSFQQGMDTQYF.

CDR3 in amino acids: CASSPEGLGLDDEQFF. In DNA, the CDR3 is TGTGCCAGCTCACCTGAGGGACTAGGATTGGATGATGAGCAGTTCTTC. The chain joins TRBV18 to TRBJ2-1; 8 bases align to TRBD2. Germline V gene lookup returns CDR1 KGHSH and CDR2 LQKENI. V dropped 3 bases and J dropped 8; count of bases not matched to a gene: 12. CDR3 length: 16 amino acids.

The J gene is TRBJ2-1, the V gene TRBV27; tentative D call: TRBD2 (5 bases). The length of the CDR3 is 13 residues. Trimming took off 5 bases at V and 4 bases at J, with 9 bases between the two ends. CDR1 is MNHEY and CDR2 is SMNVEV in the germline V gene (reference sequence). The CDR3 spells CASSPVAYNEQFF. The CDR3, as DNA: TGTGCCAGCAGTCCGGTAGCGTACAATGAGCAGTTCTTC.

The chain combines TRBV27 with TRBJ2-2, with 8 bases identical to TRBD1. This CDR3 spans 19 amino acids. V gave up 0 bases and J gave up 4 bases; unmatched junction bases: 13. Germline loops: CDR1 MNHEY, CDR2 SMNVEV (reference sequence). CDR3 coding DNA: TGTGCCAGCAGTTTATCTCAGACAGGGGCAGGTACAGGCACCGGGGAGCTGTTTTTT. This sequence encodes CASSLSQTGAGTGTGELFF.

This clone was recorded only once. This chain connects TRBV19 to TRBJ2-3, with D possibly TRBD1 on 7 matching bases. There are 15 residues in the CDR3. Trimming stripped 6 bases from V and 1 base from J, with 14 bases between. The germline V gene has CDR1 LNHDA and CDR2 SQIVND (reference sequence). The CDR3 DNA reads TGTGCCAGTAGCGTCGACAGGGAGGGCACAGATACGCAGTATTTT. Translated: CASSVDREGTDTQYF.